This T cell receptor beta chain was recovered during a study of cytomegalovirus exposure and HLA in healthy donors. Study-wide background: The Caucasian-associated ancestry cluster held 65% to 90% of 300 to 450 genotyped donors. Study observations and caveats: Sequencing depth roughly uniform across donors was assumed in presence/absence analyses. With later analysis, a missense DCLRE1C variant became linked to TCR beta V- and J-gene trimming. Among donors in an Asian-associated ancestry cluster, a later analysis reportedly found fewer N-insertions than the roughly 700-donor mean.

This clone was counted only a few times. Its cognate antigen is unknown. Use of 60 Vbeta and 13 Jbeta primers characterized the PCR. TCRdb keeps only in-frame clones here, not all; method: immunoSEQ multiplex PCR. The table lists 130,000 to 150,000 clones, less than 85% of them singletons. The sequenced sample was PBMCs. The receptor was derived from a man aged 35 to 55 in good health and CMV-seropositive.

The CDR3 spells CASSLTSPTSYEQYF. CDR3 DNA: TGTGCCAGCAGCCTGACTAGCCCTACCTCCTACGAGCAGTACTTC. V is TRBV7-9 and J is TRBJ2-7, with TRBD2 matching over 7 bases. The CDR3 contains 15 residues. The V segment lost 5 bases and the J segment 0 bases; nucleotides outside the gene matches: 7. Per germline, CDR1 SEHNR and CDR2 FQNEAQ (reference sequence).